A selection of T cell receptor beta chains follows, all from one sample in a study of CD8 T cells in Susac syndrome. A single record per CDR3 protein comes from TCRdb applying MiXCR to the immunoSEQ multiplex PCR reads. Of 150,000 to 200,000 distinct CDR3 sequences in the sample, 85% to 95% were seen once. The sequenced sample consisted of CD4+ T cells from PBMCs. The receptors stem from a human donor in good health. Each CDR3 is given with its conserved first and last residue. Each record gives: V gene, J gene, CDR3 protein.

V: TRBV5-1; J: TRBJ1-1; CDR3: CASSFRDRDTEAFF
V: TRBV25-1; J: TRBJ2-3; CDR3: CASSDATGPGDTQYF
V: TRBV21-1; J: TRBJ1-6; CDR3: CASSKEGRDRGESPLHF
V: TRBV11-2; J: TRBJ2-5; CDR3: CASMGYQETQYF
V: TRBV27; J: TRBJ2-2; CDR3: CASRGRTNTGELFF
V: TRBV27; J: TRBJ2-7; CDR3: CASSPLGQGAREQYF
V: TRBV25-1; J: TRBJ1-1; CDR3: CASSKREGTEAFF
V: TRBV27; J: TRBJ1-2; CDR3: CASSAADSYGYTF
V: TRBV3-1; J: TRBJ2-2; CDR3: CASSPITGIVGNTGELFF
V: TRBV5-1; J: TRBJ1-1; CDR3: CASIRGQGDTEAFF
V: TRBV11-1; J: TRBJ2-7; CDR3: CASSGAGTPGGEQYF
V: TRBV7-2; J: TRBJ1-6; CDR3: CASSPPGSRSSPLHF
V: TRBV6-5; J: TRBJ1-6; CDR3: CASSYSVTISYNSPLHF
V: TRBV11-1; J: TRBJ1-6; CDR3: CASSWDWGDRGIFIDSPLHF
V: TRBV19; J: TRBJ1-4; CDR3: CASSIGGQVEKLFF
V: TRBV11-2; J: TRBJ2-2; CDR3: CASSTGTGAAGELFF
V: TRBV20-1; J: TRBJ1-1; CDR3: CSAGRGPSGKTFF
V: TRBV6-5; J: TRBJ2-6; CDR3: CASSYGGAGANVLTF
V: TRBV20-1; J: TRBJ2-3; CDR3: CSAGGGESPGGGDTQYF
V: TRBV25-1; J: TRBJ2-4; CDR3: CASSPRQGMDIQYF
V: TRBV6-6; J: TRBJ2-5; CDR3: CASSPPGQGGTQYF
V: TRBV4-2; J: TRBJ2-5; CDR3: CASSQEGQGLRETQYF
V: TRBV27; J: TRBJ1-2; CDR3: CASSLYGTGAPFYGYTF
V: TRBV9; J: TRBJ1-1; CDR3: CASTQTGNEVTEAFF
V: TRBV11-3; J: TRBJ2-1; CDR3: CASSLRGGLDEQFF
V: TRBV6-5; J: TRBJ1-2; CDR3: CATHRSPGQGVF
V: TRBV4-2; J: TRBJ2-5; CDR3: CASSQDGQGRETQYF
V: TRBV19; J: TRBJ2-7; CDR3: CASSFPGQASYEQYF
V: TRBV28; J: TRBJ2-5; CDR3: CASSGTGTGETQYF
V: TRBV5-4; J: TRBJ2-1; CDR3: CASSLEASGGFNEQFF
V: TRBV3-1; J: TRBJ2-5; CDR3: CASELWGRQETQYF
V: TRBV7-9; J: TRBJ1-5; CDR3: CASSLVTSGNSNQPQHF
V: TRBV19; J: TRBJ2-7; CDR3: CASSIEQGYEQYF
V: TRBV9; J: TRBJ2-1; CDR3: CASSPDGGTRTHNEQFF
V: TRBV19; J: TRBJ2-4; CDR3: CASSLGTPPLGIQYF
V: TRBV27; J: TRBJ1-5; CDR3: CASSPENPRTGPLGNQPQHF
V: TRBV7-8; J: TRBJ1-1; CDR3: CASSLVWDRSRRTEAFF
V: TRBV5-1; J: TRBJ2-3; CDR3: CASSLGAAGLSTDTQYF
V: TRBV19; J: TRBJ2-3; CDR3: CASRQNPTGTDTQYF
V: TRBV6-4; J: TRBJ2-3; CDR3: CASSVEGTVGDTQYF
V: TRBV3-1; J: TRBJ1-2; CDR3: CASSQAGFRLYGYTF
V: TRBV24-1; J: TRBJ2-3; CDR3: CATSDLGDSYTDTQYF